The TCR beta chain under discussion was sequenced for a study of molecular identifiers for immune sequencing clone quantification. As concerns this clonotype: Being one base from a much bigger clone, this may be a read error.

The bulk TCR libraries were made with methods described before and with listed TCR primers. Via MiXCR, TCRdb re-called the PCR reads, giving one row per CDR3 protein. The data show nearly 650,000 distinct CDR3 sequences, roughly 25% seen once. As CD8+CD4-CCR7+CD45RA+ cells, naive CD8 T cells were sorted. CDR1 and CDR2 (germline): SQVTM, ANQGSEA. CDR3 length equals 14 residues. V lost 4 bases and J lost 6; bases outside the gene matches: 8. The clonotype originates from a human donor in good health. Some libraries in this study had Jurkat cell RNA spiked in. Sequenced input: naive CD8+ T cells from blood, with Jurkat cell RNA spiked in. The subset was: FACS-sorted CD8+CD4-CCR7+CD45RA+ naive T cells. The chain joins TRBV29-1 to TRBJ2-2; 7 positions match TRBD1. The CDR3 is CSVAGTVNAGELFF. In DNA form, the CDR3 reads TGCAGCGTTGCTGGGACAGTCAACGCCGGGGAGCTGTTTTTT.